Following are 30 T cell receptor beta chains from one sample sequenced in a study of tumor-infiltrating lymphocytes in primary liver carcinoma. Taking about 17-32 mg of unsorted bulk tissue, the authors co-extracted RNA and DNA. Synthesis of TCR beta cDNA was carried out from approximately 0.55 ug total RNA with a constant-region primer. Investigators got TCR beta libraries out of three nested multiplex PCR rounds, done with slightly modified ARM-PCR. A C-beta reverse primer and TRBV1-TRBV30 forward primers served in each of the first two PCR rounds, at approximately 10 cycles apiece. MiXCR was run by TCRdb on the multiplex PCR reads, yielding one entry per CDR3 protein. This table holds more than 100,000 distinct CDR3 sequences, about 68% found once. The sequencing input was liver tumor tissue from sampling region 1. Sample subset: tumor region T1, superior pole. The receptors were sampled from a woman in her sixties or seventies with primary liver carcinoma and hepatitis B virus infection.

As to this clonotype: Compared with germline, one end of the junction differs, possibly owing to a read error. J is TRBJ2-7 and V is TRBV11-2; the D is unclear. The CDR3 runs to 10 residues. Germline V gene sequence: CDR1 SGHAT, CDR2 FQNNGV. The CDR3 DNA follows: TGTGCCAGCAGCCATTACGAGCAATGCTTC. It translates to CASSHYEQCF.

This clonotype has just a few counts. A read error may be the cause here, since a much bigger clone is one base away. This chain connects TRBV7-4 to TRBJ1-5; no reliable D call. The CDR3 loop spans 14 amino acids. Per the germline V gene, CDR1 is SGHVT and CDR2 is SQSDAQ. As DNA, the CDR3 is TGTACCAGCAGCTTTTCCGGGCGCAATCAGCCCCAGCATTTT. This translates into CTSSFSGRNQPQHF.

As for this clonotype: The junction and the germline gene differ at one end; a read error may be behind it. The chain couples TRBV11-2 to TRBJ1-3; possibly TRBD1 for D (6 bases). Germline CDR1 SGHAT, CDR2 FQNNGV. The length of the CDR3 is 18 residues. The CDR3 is CASSLGPQQGNSGDTIYF. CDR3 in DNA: TGTGCCAGCAGCTTAGGCCCCCAGCAGGGGAATTCTGGAGACACCATATATTTT.

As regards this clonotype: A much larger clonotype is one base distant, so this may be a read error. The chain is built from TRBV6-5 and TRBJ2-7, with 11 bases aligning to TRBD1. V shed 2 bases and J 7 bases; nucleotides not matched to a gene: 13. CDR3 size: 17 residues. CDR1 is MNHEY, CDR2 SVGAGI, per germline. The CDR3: CASSYRGSGQGAGEQYF. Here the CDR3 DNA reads TGTGCCAGCAGTTACAGGGGGTCTGGACAGGGGGCGGGTGAGCAGTACTTC.

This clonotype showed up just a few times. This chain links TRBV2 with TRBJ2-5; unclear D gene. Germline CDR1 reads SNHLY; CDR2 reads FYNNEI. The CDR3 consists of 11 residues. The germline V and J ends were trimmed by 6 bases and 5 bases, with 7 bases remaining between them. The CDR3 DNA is TGTGCCAGCAGAAGTTGGGAGACCCAGTACTTC. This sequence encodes CASRSWETQYF.

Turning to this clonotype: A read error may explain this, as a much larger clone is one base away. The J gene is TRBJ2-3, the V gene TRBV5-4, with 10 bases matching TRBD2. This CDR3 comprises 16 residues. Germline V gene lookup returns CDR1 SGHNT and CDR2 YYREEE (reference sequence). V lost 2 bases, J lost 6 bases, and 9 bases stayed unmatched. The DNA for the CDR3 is TGTGCCAGCAGCTTTGATAGCGGGAGGATGGGGGATACGCAGTATTTT. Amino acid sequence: CASSFDSGRMGDTQYF.

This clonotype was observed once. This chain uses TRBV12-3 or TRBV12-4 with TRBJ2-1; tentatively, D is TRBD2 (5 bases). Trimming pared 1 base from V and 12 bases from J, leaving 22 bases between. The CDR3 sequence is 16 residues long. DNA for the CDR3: TGTGCCAGCAGTTTAGATAGCCTAGCCGTAGCACATGGGCAGTTCTTC. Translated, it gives CASSLDSLAVAHGQFF.

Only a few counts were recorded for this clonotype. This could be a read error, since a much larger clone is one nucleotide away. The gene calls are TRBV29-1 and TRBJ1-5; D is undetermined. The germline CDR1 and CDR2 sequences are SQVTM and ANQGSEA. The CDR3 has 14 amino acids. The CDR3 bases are TGCAGCGTTGTCTTCGGTTTTAGCAATCAGTCCCAGCATTTT. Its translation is CSVVFGFSNQSQHF.

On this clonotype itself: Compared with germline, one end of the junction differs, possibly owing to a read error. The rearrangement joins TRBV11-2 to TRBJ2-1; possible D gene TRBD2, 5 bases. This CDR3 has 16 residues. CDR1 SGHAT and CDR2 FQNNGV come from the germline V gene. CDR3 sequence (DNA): TGTGCCATCAGCTTAGTAATAGGGAGCTCCTACAATGGGCAGTTCTTC. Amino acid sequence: CAISLVIGSSYNGQFF. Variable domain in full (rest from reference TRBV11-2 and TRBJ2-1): EAGVAQSPRYKIIEKRQSVAFWCNPISGHATLYWYQQILGQGPKLLIQFQNNGVVDDSQLPKDRFSAERLKGVDSTLKIQPAKLEDSAVYLCAISLVIGSSYNGQFFGPGTRLTVL.

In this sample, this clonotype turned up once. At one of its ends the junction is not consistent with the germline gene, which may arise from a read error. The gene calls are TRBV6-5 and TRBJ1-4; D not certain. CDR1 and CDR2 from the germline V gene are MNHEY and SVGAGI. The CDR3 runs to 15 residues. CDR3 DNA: TGTGCCATCAGCGACACGGTTACAACTAATGAAAGACTGTTTTTT. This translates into CAISDTVTTNERLFF.

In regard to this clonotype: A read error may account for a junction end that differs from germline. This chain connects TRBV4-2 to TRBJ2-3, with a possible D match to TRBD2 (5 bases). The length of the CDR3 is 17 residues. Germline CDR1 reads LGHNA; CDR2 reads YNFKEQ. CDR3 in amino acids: CTSSQDRGSGGTDTQYF. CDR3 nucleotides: TGTACCAGCAGCCAAGATAGAGGGAGCGGAGGCACAGATACGCAGTATTTC.

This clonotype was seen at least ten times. CDR3 in amino acids: CASSQVGANVLTF. CDR3 bases: TGCGCCAGCAGCCAAGTCGGGGCCAACGTCCTGACTTTC. The chain recombines TRBV4-1 with TRBJ2-6; D gene ambiguous. Trimming cost V 1 base and J 4 bases, with 2 bases left between them. Germline assignment: CDR1 MGHRA and CDR2 YSYEKL. CDR3 length equals 13 residues.

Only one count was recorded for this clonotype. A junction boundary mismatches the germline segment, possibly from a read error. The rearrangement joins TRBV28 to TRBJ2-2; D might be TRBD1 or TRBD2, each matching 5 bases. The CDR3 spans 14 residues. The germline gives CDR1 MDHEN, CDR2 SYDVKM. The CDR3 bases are TGTGCCAGCAGGCTTCCGTCGGTGACCGGGGCGCTGTTTTTT. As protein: CASRLPSVTGALFF.

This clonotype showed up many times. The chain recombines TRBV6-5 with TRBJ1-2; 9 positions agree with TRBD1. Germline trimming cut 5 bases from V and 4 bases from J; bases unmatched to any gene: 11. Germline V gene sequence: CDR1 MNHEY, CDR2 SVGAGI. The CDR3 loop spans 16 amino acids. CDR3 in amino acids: CASSLGGQGRGYGYTF. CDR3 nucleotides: TGTGCCAGCAGTCTAGGGGGACAGGGAAGGGGCTATGGCTACACCTTC.

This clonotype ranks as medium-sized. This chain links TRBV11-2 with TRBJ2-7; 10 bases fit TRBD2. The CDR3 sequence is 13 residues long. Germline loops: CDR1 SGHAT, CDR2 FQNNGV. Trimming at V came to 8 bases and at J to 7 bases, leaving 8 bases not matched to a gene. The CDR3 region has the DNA TGTGCCAGCGAGGCTAGCGGGAGTTATGAGCAGTACTTC. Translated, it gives CASEASGSYEQYF.

The DNA for the CDR3 is TGTGTCAACAGCCCCACGGACAGGAACTCCTACGAGCAGTACTTC. It encodes CVNSPTDRNSYEQYF. The J gene is TRBJ2-7, the V gene TRBV7-9; 7 nucleotides match TRBD1. Germline lookup yields CDR1 SEHNR and CDR2 FQNEAQ (reference sequence). The length of the CDR3 is 15 residues. Full variable domain (missing parts from reference TRBV7-9 and TRBJ2-7): DTGVSQNPRHKITKRGQNVTFRCDPISEHNRLYWYRQTLGQGPEFLTYFQNEAQLEKSRLLSDRFSAERPKGSFSTLEIQRTEQGDSAMYLCVNSPTDRNSYEQYFGPGTRLTVT.

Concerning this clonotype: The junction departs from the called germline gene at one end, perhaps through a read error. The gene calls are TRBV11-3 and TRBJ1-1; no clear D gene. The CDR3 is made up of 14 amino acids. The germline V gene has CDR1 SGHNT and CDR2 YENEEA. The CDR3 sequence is CTSSLDPAEAEALF. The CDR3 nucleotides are TGTACCAGCAGCTTAGATCCGGCGGAGGCTGAAGCTCTCTTT.

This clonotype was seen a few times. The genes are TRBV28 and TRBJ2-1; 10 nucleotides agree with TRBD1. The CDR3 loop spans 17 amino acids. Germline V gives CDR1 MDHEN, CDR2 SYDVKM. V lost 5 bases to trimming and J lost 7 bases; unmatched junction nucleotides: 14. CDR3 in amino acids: CASSDPLNVGQGNEQFF. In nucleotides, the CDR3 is TGTGCCAGCAGTGATCCCTTGAACGTGGGACAGGGGAATGAGCAGTTCTTC.

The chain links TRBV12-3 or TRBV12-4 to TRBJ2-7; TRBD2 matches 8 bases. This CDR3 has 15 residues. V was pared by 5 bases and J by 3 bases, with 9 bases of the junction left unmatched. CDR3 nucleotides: TGTGCCAGCAGTCCCCGGTATAGCGGGATCTACGAGCAGTACTTC. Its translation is CASSPRYSGIYEQYF.

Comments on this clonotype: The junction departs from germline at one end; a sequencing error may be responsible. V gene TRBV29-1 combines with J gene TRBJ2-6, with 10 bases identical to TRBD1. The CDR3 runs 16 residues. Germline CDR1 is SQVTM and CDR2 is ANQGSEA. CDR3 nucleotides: TGCAGCGTTGAGACAGGGGGCCCATCTGGGGTCAACGTCCTGACTTTC. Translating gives CSVETGGPSGVNVLTF.

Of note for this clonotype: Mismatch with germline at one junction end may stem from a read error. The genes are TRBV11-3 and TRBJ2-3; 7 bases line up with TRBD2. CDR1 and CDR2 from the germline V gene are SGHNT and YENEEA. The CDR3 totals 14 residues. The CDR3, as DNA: TGTGTCAGCAGCCGCGGGAGTCCCACAGATACGCAGTATTTT. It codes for CVSSRGSPTDTQYF.

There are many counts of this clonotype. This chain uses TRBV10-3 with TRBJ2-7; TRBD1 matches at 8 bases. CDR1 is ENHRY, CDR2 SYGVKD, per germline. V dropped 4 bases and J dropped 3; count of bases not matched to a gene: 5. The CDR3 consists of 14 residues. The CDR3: CAISGDRTNYEQYF. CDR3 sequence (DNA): TGTGCCATCAGTGGGGACAGGACCAACTACGAGCAGTACTTC.

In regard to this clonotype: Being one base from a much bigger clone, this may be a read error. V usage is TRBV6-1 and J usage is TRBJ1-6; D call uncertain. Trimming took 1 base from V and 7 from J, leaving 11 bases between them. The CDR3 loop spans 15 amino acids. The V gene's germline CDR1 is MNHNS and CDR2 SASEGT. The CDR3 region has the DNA TGTGCCAGCAGTGAAGGAGCAGGAGGAAATTCACCCCTCCACTTT. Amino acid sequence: CASSEGAGGNSPLHF.

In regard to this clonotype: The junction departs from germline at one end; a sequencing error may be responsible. The CDR3 DNA follows: TGCAGCGTTTCAGCCACCGATGGGGACCCTTCTAACTGTGGCTACACCTTC. Its translation is CSVSATDGDPSNCGYTF. The chain combines TRBV29-1 with TRBJ1-2, with D perhaps matching TRBD1 (5 bases). Germline V CDR1 and CDR2: SQVTM, ANQGSEA. This CDR3 contains 17 residues.

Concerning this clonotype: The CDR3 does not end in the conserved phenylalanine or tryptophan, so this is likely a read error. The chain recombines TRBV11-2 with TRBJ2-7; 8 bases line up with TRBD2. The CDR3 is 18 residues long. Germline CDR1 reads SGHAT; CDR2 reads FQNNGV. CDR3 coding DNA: TGTGCCAGCAGCTTAGATTGGGTCAGTCTAGCGGGTCCATACGGGCAGTACCTC. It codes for CASSLDWVSLAGPYGQYL.

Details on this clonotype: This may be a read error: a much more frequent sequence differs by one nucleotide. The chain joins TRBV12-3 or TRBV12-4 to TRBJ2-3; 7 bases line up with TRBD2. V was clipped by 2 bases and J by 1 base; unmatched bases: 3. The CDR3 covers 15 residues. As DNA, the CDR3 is TGTGCCAGCAGTTTAAGCGGGACCTGCACAGATACGCAGTATTTT. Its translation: CASSLSGTCTDTQYF.

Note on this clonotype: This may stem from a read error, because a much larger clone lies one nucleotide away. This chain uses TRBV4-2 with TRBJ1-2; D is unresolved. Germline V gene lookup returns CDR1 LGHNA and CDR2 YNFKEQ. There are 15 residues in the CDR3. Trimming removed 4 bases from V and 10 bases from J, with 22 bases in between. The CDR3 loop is CASSPGYVVIYVYTF. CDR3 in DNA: TGTGCCAGCAGCCCCGGGTATGTGGTGATTTACGTCTACACCTTC.

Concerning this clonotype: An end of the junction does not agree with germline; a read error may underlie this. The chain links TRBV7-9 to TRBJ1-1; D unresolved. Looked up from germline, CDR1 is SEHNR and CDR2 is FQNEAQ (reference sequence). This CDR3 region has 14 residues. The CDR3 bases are TGTGCCAACAGCTTCCAGTCTCTGGGCACTGAAGCTTTCTTT. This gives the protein CANSFQSLGTEAFF.

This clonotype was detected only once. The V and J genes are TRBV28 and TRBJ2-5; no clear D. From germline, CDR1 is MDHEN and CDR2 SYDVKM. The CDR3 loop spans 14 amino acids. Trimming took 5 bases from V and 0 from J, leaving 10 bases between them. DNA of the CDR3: TGTGCCAGCAGTGCCGACAACAACCAAGAGACCCAGTACTTC. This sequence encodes CASSADNNQETQYF.

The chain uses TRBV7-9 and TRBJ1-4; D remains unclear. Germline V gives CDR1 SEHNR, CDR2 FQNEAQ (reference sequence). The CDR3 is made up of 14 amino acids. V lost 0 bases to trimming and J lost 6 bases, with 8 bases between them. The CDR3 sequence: CASSLALEDEKLFF. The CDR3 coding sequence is TGTGCCAGCAGCTTAGCGCTGGAAGATGAAAAACTGTTTTTT.